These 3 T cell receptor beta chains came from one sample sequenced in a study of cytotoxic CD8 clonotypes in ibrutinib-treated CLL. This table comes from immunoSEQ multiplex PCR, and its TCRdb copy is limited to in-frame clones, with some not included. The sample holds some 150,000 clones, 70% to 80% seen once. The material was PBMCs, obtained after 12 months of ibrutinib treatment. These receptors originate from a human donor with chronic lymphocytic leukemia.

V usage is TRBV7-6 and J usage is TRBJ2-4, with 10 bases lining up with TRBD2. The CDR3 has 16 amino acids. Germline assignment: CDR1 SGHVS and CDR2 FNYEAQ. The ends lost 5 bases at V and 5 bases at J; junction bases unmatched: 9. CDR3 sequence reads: CASSKGAGTSENIQYF. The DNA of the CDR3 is TGTGCCAGCAGCAAAGGAGCCGGGACTAGCGAAAACATTCAGTACTTC.

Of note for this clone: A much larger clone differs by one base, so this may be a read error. Written as DNA, the CDR3 is TGTGCCAGCAGTCAAAATTCACCCCTCCACTTT. Translated, it gives CASSQNSPLHF. This chain joins TRBV7-2 and TRBJ1-6, with no clear D. Trimming stripped 6 bases from V and 7 bases from J, with 4 bases between. The CDR3 sequence is 11 residues long. Germline CDR1 SGHTA, CDR2 FQGNSA.

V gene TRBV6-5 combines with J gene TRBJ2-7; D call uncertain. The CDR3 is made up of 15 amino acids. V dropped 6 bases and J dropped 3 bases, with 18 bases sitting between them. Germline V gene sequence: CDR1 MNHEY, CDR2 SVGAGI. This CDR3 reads CASRPNRGSYYEQYF. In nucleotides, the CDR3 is TGTGCCAGCAGGCCCAATCGTGGCTCATACTACGAGCAGTACTTC.